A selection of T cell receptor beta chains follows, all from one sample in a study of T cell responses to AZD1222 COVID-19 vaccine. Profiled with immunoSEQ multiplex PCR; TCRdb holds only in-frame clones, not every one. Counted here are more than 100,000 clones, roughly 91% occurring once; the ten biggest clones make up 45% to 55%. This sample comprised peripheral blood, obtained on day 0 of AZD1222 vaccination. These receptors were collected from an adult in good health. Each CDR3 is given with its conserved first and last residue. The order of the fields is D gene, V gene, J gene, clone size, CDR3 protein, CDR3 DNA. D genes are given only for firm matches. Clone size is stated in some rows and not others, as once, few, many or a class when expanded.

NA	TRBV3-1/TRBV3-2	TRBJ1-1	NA	CASSQAGLTEAFF	TGTGCCAGCAGCCAAGCAGGGCTCACTGAAGCTTTCTTT
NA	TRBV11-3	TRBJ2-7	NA	CASSLGQNYEQYF	TGTGCCAGCAGCTTAGGCCAGAACTACGAGCAGTACTTC
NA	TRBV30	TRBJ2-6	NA	CAYPLSGANVLTF	TGTGCCTACCCCCTTTCTGGGGCCAACGTCCTGACTTTC
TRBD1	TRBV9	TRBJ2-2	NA	CASSVEETGSTGELFF	TGTGCCAGCAGCGTAGAAGAGACAGGGTCCACCGGGGAGCTGTTTTTT
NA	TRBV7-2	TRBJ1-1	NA	CASSVSQGAAFF	TGTGCCAGCAGCGTTTCCCAGGGTGCAGCTTTCTTT
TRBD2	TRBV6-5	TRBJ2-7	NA	CASRLILAGGGEQYF	TGTGCCAGCAGACTCATCCTAGCGGGAGGCGGCGAGCAGTACTTC
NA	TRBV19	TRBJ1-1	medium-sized	CASSIGEVGEAFF	TGTGCCAGTAGTATCGGGGAGGTAGGCGAAGCTTTCTTT
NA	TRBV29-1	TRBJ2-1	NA	CSVELKNEQFF	TGCAGCGTTGAGCTAAAAAATGAGCAGTTCTTC
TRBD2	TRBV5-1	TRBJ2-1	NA	CASSFPRGSGRGPSYNEQFF	TGCGCCAGCAGCTTCCCCCGCGGTAGCGGGAGAGGTCCCTCCTACAATGAGCAGTTCTTC
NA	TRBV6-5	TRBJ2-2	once	CASRNGQNTGELFF	TGTGCCAGCAGAAACGGACAGAACACCGGGGAGCTGTTTTTT
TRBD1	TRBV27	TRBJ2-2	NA	CASSLSGTGGLGELFF	TGTGCCAGCAGTTTAAGTGGGACAGGGGGCCTCGGGGAGCTGTTTTTT
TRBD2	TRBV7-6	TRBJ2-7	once	CASSYLAGISYEQYF	TGTGCCAGCAGCTATCTAGCGGGCATCTCCTACGAGCAGTACTTC
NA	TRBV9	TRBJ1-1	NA	CASSVGGDGTEAFF	TGTGCCAGCAGCGTAGGTGGGGATGGCACTGAAGCTTTCTTT
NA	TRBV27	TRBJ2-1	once	CASRGLGGSSSYNEQFF	TGTGCCAGCAGAGGGTTGGGCGGCAGCAGCTCCTACAATGAGCAGTTCTTC
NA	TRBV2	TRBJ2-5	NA	CASLSGQETQYF	TGTGCCAGCCTCAGCGGGCAAGAGACCCAGTACTTC
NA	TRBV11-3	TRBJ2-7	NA	CASSHTGDRIYEQYF	TGTGCCAGCAGCCACACAGGAGACAGAATCTACGAGCAGTACTTC
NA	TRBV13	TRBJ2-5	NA	CASSARVETQYF	TGTGCCAGCAGCGCCAGAGTAGAGACCCAGTACTTC
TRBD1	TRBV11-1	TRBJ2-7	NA	CASSLGQGTYEQYF	TGTGCCAGCAGCTTAGGACAGGGGACCTACGAGCAGTACTTC
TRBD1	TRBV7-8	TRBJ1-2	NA	CASSPRTLGDRGQGYTF	TGTGCCAGCAGCCCACGGACCCTGGGGGACAGGGGGCAGGGCTACACCTTC
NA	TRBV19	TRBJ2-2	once	CASRGGELFF	TGTGCCAGTAGGGGCGGGGAGCTGTTTTTT
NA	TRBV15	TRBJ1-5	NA	CATSGTGWYNQPQHF	TGTGCCACCAGCGGTACAGGGTGGTACAATCAGCCCCAGCATTTT
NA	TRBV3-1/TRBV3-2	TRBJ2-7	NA	CASSQAGGAYEQYF	TGTGCCAGCAGCCAAGCGGGGGGCGCCTACGAGCAGTACTTC